The rows below give T cell receptor beta chains drawn from one sample of a study of T cells in Graves' hyperthyroidism and ophthalmopathy. TCRdb independently ran MiXCR on the multiplex PCR reads; one entry per CDR3 protein. Here the sample spans around 660,000 distinct CDR3 sequences, nearly 45% being singletons. The material sequenced was peripheral blood or thyroid tissue (not recorded which). Receptors originate from an adult man with Graves' disease, either hyperthyroidism or ophthalmopathy (not recorded which). Each CDR3 is given with its conserved first and last residue. Fields, in order: clone size, J gene, D gene, V gene, CDR3 DNA, CDR3 protein. A D gene is named only where the DNA matches it firmly. Rows give clone size only sometimes, using once, few, many, or a class for an expanded clone.

>few|TRBJ2-5|TRBD2|TRBV7-2
TGTGCCAGCAGCTTAAATCACCCCGGGACTAGCGGCCAAGAGACCCAGTACTTC
CASSLNHPGTSGQETQYF
>NA|TRBJ1-4|NA|TRBV6-5
TGTGCCAGCAGTTACGAGGGGGGTGAAAAACTGTTTTTT
CASSYEGGEKLFF
>many|TRBJ2-7|TRBD2|TRBV10-2
TGCGCCAGCAGTGCCCCCGCGGGAGGGCCGGACGAGCAGTACTTC
CASSAPAGGPDEQYF
>many|TRBJ2-7|TRBD2|TRBV10-3
TGTGCCATCAGTGACGTAGCGGGAGAAATGTACGAGCAGTACTTC
CAISDVAGEMYEQYF
>NA|TRBJ2-6|NA|TRBV5-1
TGCGCCAGCAGCGTGGGATGGACCGCAGGGGCCAACGTCCTGACTTTC
CASSVGWTAGANVLTF
>once|TRBJ2-1|TRBD2|TRBV7-9
TGTGCCAGCAGCGAGGGGGGACTAGCTACGAATGAGCAGTTCTTC
CASSEGGLATNEQFF
>once|TRBJ2-7|NA|TRBV6-9
TGTGCCAGCAGTGAGGGTGCCGCCCTCGGACCCTACGAGCAGTACTTC
CASSEGAALGPYEQYF
>few|TRBJ1-2|NA|TRBV7-8
TGTGCCAGCAGCGAGTATCGGGGTAGGGATGGCTACACCTTC
CASSEYRGRDGYTF
>NA|TRBJ2-7|NA|TRBV15
TGTGCCACCAGCAGAGGCGGAACAAACTACGAGAAGTACTTC
CATSRGGTNYEKYF
>few|TRBJ2-7|NA|TRBV20-1
TGCAGTGCCGAACACAGGGATTACGAGCAGTACTTC
CSAEHRDYEQYF
>NA|TRBJ1-2|NA|TRBV15
TGTGCCACCAGCAGAGCGGACGGCTATGGCTACACCTTC
CATSRADGYGYTF
>few|TRBJ1-4|TRBD1|TRBV12-5
TGTGCTAGTGGGTCCGGGACAGTTGGTGAAAAACTGTTTTTT
CASGSGTVGEKLFF
>NA|TRBJ2-5|NA|TRBV7-8
TGTGCCAGCAGCTTAGCGACTAGGGGGGTTGAGACCCAGTACTTC
CASSLATRGVETQYF
>NA|TRBJ2-7|TRBD2|TRBV10-3
TGTGCCATCAGTGAGTCGATGGGGGCGGGGACTAGCGGGAACCACGAGCAGTACTTC
CAISESMGAGTSGNHEQYF
>few|TRBJ1-2|TRBD1|TRBV25-1
TGTGCCAGCAGGTCCCAACAGGGGCGTATCACCTATGGCTACACCTTC
CASRSQQGRITYGYTF
>NA|TRBJ1-2|NA|TRBV5-1
TGCGCCAGCAGCTTGGGAACAGCGATCTATGGCTACACCTTC
CASSLGTAIYGYTF
>many|TRBJ1-2|NA|TRBV2
TGTGCCAGCAGTGAATCAGCCCCCAGGGTCGATGGCTACACCTTC
CASSESAPRVDGYTF
>NA|TRBJ1-6|NA|TRBV10-3
TGTGCCAGCAGTGGAAAGGGGTCACCCCTCCACTTT
CASSGKGSPLHF
>many|TRBJ2-7|NA|TRBV7-9
TGTGCCAGCAGCTTAGGGGCAGGGGGGTCCTACGAGCAGTACTTC
CASSLGAGGSYEQYF
>NA|TRBJ2-5|TRBD2|TRBV7-9
TGTGCCAGCACCAAGTTCGCAGGGAGGACTAGTGAGACCCAGTACTTC
CASTKFAGRTSETQYF
>NA|TRBJ1-1|TRBD1|TRBV2
TGTGCCAGCAGTGCCCCTCAGGGGGCCACTGAAGCTTTCTTT
CASSAPQGATEAFF
>once|TRBJ2-7|TRBD1|TRBV12-3/TRBV12-4
TGTGCCAGCAGCCAAGAGGGACAGGGAGGGGAGCAGTACTTC
CASSQEGQGGEQYF
>many|TRBJ1-1|NA|TRBV7-9
TGTGCCAGCAGCTTAGCGGGGACACGATCTGAAGCTTTCTTT
CASSLAGTRSEAFF